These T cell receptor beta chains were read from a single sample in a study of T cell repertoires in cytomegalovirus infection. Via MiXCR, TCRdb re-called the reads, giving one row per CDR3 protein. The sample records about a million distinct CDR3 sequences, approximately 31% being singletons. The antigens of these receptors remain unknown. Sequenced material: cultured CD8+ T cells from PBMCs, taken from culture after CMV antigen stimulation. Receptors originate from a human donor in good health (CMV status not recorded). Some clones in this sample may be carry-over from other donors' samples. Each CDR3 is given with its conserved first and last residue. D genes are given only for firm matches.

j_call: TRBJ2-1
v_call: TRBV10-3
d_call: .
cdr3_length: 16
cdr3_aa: CAISESSAYPYNEQFF

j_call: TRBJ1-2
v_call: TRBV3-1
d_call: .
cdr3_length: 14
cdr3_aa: CASSGRVLNYGYTF

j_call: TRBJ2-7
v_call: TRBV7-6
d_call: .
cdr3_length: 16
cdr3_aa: CASSGEEGAAQYEQYF

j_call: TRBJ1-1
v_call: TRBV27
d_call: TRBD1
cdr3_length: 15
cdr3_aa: CASSSPGQGATEAFF

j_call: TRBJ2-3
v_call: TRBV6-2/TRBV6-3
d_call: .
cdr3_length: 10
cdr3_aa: CASSYSSLYF

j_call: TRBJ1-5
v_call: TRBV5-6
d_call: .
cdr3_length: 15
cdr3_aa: CASSHKGDSNQPQHF

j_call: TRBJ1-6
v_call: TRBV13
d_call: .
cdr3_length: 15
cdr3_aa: CASSLGRRPDDSLHF

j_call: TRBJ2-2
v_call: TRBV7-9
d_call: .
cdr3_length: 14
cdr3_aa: CASSSSERTGELFF

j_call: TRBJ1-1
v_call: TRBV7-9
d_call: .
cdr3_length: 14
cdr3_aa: CASSLGVATPEAFF

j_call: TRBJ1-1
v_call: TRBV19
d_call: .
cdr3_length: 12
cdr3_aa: CASSAARAVAFF

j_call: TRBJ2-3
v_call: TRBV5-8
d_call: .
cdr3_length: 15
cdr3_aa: CASSLALTAGDTQYF

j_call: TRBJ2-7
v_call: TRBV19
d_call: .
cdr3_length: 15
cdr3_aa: CASSITGPTNYEQYF

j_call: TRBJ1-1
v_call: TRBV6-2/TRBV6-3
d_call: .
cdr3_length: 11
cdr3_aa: CASSYSPQLFF

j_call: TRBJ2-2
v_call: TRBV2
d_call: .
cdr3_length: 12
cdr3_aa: CASTQNTGELFF

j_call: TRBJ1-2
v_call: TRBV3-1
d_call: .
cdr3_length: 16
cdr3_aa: CASSQEAVLANYGYTF

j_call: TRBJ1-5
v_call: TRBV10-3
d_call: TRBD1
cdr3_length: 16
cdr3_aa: CAISESGQNSNQPQHF

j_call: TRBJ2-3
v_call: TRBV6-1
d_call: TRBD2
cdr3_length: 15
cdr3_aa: CASSAGRGVVNTQYF

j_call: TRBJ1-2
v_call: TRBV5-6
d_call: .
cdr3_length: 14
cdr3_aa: CASSLSVANYGYTF

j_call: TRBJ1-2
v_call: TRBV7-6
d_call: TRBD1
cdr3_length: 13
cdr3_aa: CASSTPGQIGYTF

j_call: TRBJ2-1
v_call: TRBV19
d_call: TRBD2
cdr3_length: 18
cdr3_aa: CASSIDWTSGGVYNEQFF

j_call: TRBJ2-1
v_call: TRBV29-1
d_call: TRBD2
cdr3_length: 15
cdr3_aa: CSVAGTSGPEDEQFF

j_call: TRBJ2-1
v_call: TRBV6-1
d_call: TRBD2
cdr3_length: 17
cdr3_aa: CASSEYSSGGAGNEQFF

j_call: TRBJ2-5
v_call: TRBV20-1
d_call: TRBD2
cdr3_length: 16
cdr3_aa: CSARDRAGGLVETQYF

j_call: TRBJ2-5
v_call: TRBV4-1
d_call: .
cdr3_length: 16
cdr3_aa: CASSQDRLLLQETQYF

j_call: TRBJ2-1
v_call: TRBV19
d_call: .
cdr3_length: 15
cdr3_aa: CASSMGRGPYNEQFF

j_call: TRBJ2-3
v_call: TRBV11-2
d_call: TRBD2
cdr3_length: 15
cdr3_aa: CASSSSGGLPDTQYF

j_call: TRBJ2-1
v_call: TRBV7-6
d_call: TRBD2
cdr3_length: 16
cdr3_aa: CASSPRVERGNNEQFF

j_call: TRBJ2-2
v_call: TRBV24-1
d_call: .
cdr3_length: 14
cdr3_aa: CATSDRTVGGELFF

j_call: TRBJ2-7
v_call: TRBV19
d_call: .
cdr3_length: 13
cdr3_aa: CASTGSRLNEQYF

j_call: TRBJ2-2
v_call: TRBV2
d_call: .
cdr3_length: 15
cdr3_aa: CASREPDPLTGELFF

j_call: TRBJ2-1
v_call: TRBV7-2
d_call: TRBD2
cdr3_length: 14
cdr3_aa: CASSFSGGGSEQFF

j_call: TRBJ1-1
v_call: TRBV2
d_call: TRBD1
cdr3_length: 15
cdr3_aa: CASSEVRQGRTEAFF

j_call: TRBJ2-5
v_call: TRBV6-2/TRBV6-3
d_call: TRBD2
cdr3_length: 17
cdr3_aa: CASSWDSGGKDVETQYF

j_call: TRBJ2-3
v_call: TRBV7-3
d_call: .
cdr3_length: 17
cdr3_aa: CASSLTGGTPSTDTQYF

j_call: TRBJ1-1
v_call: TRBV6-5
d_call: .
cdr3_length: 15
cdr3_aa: CASSYPRGGDTEAFF

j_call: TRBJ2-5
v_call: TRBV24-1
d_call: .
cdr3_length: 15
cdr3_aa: CATSEPGTLGETQYF

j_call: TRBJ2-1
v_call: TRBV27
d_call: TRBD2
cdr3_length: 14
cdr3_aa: CASSLFAGGDEQFF